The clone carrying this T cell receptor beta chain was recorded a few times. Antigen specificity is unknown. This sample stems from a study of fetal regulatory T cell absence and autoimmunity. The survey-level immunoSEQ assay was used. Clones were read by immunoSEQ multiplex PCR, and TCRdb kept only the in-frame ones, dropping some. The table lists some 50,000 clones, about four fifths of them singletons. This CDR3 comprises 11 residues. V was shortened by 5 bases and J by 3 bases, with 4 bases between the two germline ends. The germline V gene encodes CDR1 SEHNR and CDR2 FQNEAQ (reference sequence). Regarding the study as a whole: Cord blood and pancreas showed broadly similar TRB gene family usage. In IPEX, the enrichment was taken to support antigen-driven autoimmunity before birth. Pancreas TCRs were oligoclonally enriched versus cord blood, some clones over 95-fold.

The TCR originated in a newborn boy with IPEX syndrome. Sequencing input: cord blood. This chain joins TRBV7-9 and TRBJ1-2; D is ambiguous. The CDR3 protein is CASSPHYGYTF. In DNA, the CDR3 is TGTGCCAGCAGCCCACACTATGGCTACACCTTC.